Included here is one T cell receptor (beta chain) sequence, with context. As originally analysed: Reference gene primer amplification in the assay estimated nucleated cell counts. The method was immunoSEQ multiplex PCR; TCRdb's version includes in-frame clones alone and lacks a portion of them. That table supplies the V and J calls and clone size; D and trimming were determined from the DNA. Of about 170,000 clones in the sample, just under 90% are singletons; the top ten hold roughly 3.3%. This sample was included in a study of blood T cell repertoires in COVID-19. Study at large: Italy, Spain and the United States were the sources of the convalescent and acute COVID-19 samples. Sources were T cells, B-cell-depleted T cells, or PBMCs; the material itself was cDNA or gDNA.

Looked up from germline, CDR1 is MDHEN and CDR2 is SYDVKM. The CDR3 runs 15 residues. The ends were cut back, 6 bases at V and 2 bases at J, with 14 bases in the middle. The TCR sequence derives from a man between 18 and 29 years old with active or convalescent COVID-19. Input material: peripheral blood. The chain couples TRBV28 to TRBJ2-1; weak D call: TRBD2 (6 bases). The CDR3 loop is CASRQAGVTYNEQFF. The CDR3 DNA reads TGTGCCAGCAGGCAAGCGGGTGTTACCTACAATGAGCAGTTCTTC.